The 2 T cell receptor beta chains below all came from one sample that was sequenced in a study of graft-versus-host responses after intestinal transplantation. The antigens these receptors bind are not known. Profiled with immunoSEQ multiplex PCR; TCRdb holds only in-frame clones, not every one. The profile shows around 110,000 clones, about 92% of them singletons. The source material was unstimulated CD8+ T cells sorted from spleen or lymph node cells, sampled before transplant. These receptors originate from a human donor who was the organ donor for an intestinal transplant.

The gene calls are TRBV18 and TRBJ1-2; D is possibly TRBD1 (6 bases). The V gene lost 2 bases and the J gene lost 6 bases, with 19 bases spanning the gap. Germline CDR1 reads KGHSH; CDR2 reads LQKENI. CDR3 length: 16 residues. The CDR3 DNA sequence: TGTGCCAGCTCACCAGTTTTTCTAGACAGGCGAGATGGCTACACCTTC. Protein sequence: CASSPVFLDRRDGYTF.

The chain joins TRBV6-6 to TRBJ1-2; D unclear. CDR1 and CDR2 (germline): MNHNY, SVGAGI (reference sequence). The CDR3 has 13 residues. Trimming removed 4 bases from V and 0 bases from J, with 6 bases in between. The CDR3 spells CASSSLSNYGYTF. The CDR3 DNA follows: TGTGCCAGCAGTTCCCTTTCTAACTATGGCTACACCTTC.